This is a list of T cell receptor beta chains from one sample in a study of neurological immune-mediated disorders. TCRdb called the 5' RACE reads again in MiXCR, with one record for every CDR3 protein. The sample has 60,000 to 90,000 distinct CDR3 sequences; approximately 10% are singletons. Source material: PBMCs. The receptors come from a man aged 30-40 years in good health. The CDR3 runs from the conserved cysteine through the conserved F or W. The order of the fields is V gene, D gene, J gene, clone size, CDR3 protein, CDR3 DNA. The D gene is left open where the match is weak. A row's size may be missing; if present it is once, few, many or a size class.

V: TRBV2
D: NA
J: TRBJ1-2
size: many
CDR3: CASSIEIGGYTF
DNA: TGTGCCAGCAGTATAGAGATCGGGGGCTACACCTTC

V: TRBV2
D: NA
J: TRBJ2-2
size: many
CDR3: CASSTGPGELFF
DNA: TGTGCCAGCAGCACAGGCCCCGGGGAGCTGTTTTTT

V: TRBV20-1
D: TRBD2
J: TRBJ2-7
size: many
CDR3: CSARLAGVSEQYF
DNA: TGCAGTGCTAGACTAGCGGGAGTCTCCGAGCAGTACTTC

V: TRBV14
D: TRBD1
J: TRBJ2-1
size: many
CDR3: CASSHFLGTGQGDNEQFF
DNA: TGTGCCAGCAGCCATTTCCTGGGGACGGGACAGGGCGACAATGAGCAGTTCTTC

V: TRBV15
D: TRBD1
J: TRBJ1-5
size: many
CDR3: CATSRDRGLGQPQHF
DNA: TGTGCCACCAGCAGGGACAGGGGGTTAGGACAGCCCCAGCATTTT

V: TRBV7-2
D: NA
J: TRBJ1-4
size: many
CDR3: CASSPPPGLFF
DNA: TGTGCCAGCAGCCCCCCCCCGGGACTGTTTTTT

V: TRBV3-1
D: NA
J: TRBJ2-4
size: many
CDR3: CASSQASWFGNIQYF
DNA: TGTGCCAGCAGCCAAGCCTCATGGTTCGGAAACATTCAGTACTTC

V: TRBV30
D: TRBD2
J: TRBJ2-3
size: once
CDR3: CAFSLAGGTDTQYF
DNA: TGTGCCTTCAGTCTTGCGGGGGGCACAGATACGCAGTATTTT

V: TRBV27
D: NA
J: TRBJ1-4
size: many
CDR3: CASSFQPPGEKLFF
DNA: TGTGCCAGCAGTTTCCAACCCCCCGGCGAAAAACTGTTTTTT

V: TRBV20-1
D: NA
J: TRBJ1-1
size: NA
CDR3: CSARDLRLQNTEAFF
DNA: TGCAGTGCTAGAGATCTGAGACTTCAGAACACTGAAGCTTTCTTT

V: TRBV29-1
D: TRBD1
J: TRBJ2-1
size: NA
CDR3: CSVDKTGGHNEQFF
DNA: TGCAGCGTTGATAAAACAGGGGGTCACAATGAGCAGTTCTTC

V: TRBV7-8
D: NA
J: TRBJ1-6
size: many
CDR3: CASSNTGSSYNSPLHF
DNA: TGTGCCAGCAGCAATACAGGGAGCTCCTATAATTCACCCCTCCACTTT

V: TRBV2
D: TRBD2
J: TRBJ2-1
size: few
CDR3: CASKPGRDNEQFF
DNA: TGTGCCAGCAAACCTGGGAGGGACAATGAGCAGTTCTTC

V: TRBV7-8
D: TRBD2
J: TRBJ2-5
size: NA
CDR3: CASGDSGSWGQETQYF
DNA: TGTGCCAGCGGGGATAGCGGGAGTTGGGGGCAAGAGACCCAGTACTTC

V: TRBV6-5
D: TRBD1
J: TRBJ1-5
size: many
CDR3: CASRSGTATLQHF
DNA: TGTGCCAGCAGATCCGGGACAGCCACACTCCAGCATTTT

V: TRBV3-1
D: NA
J: TRBJ1-1
size: many
CDR3: CASSPTGYRGTEAFF
DNA: TGTGCCAGCAGCCCGACGGGATACCGAGGCACTGAAGCTTTCTTT

V: TRBV5-1
D: NA
J: TRBJ2-4
size: many
CDR3: CALGGAGDIQYF
DNA: TGCGCCCTGGGGGGCGCAGGAGACATTCAGTACTTC

V: TRBV20-1
D: NA
J: TRBJ2-3
size: NA
CDR3: CSAARQEPGPNPDTQYF
DNA: TGCAGTGCTGCCCGACAAGAACCGGGACCAAATCCAGATACGCAGTATTTT

V: TRBV7-3
D: TRBD2
J: TRBJ2-7
size: many
CDR3: CASSLMGLAGRGEQYF
DNA: TGTGCCAGCAGCTTAATGGGACTAGCGGGAAGGGGCGAGCAGTACTTC

V: TRBV5-1
D: NA
J: TRBJ2-2
size: NA
CDR3: CASSLDPGPRELFF
DNA: TGCGCCAGCAGCTTGGATCCGGGGCCGAGGGAGCTGTTTTTT

V: TRBV20-1
D: TRBD2
J: TRBJ2-7
size: many
CDR3: CSAPGLAMNEQYF
DNA: TGCAGTGCTCCCGGACTAGCGATGAACGAGCAGTACTTC

V: TRBV2
D: TRBD1
J: TRBJ2-1
size: many
CDR3: CASSRGQGGFPGVGFF
DNA: TGTGCCAGCAGTCGAGGACAGGGGGGATTTCCAGGGGTAGGGTTCTTC

V: TRBV9
D: TRBD2
J: TRBJ2-1
size: many
CDR3: CASSVDRGGSYNEQFF
DNA: TGTGCCAGCAGCGTAGATCGGGGAGGGTCCTACAATGAGCAGTTCTTC